This record covers a single T cell receptor beta chain. Assay used: immunoSEQ multiplex PCR; TCRdb lists only in-frame clones, some missing. Among over 85,000 clones listed, 80% to 95% were seen once. Germline lookup yields CDR1 SGHDT and CDR2 YYEEEE. The CDR3 covers 17 residues. The V segment lost 3 bases and the J segment 0 bases; nucleotides outside the gene matches: 8. The data derive from a study of T cell responses to AZD1222 COVID-19 vaccine. The gene calls are TRBV5-6 and TRBJ1-1; 10 bases align to TRBD1. Sequenced material: peripheral blood, taken 28 days after the second AZD1222 dose. The sequence came from an adult who received the AZD1222 COVID-19 vaccine. CDR3 protein: CASSWGTGDNMNTEAFF. DNA for the CDR3: TGTGCCAGCAGCTGGGGGACAGGGGATAACATGAACACTGAAGCTTTCTTT.